The 14 T cell receptor beta chains in this list originate from one sample, sequenced in a study of cytomegalovirus exposure and HLA in healthy donors. The method was immunoSEQ multiplex PCR; TCRdb's version includes in-frame clones alone and lacks a portion of them. The sample has 100,000 to 120,000 clones, roughly 90% seen once. The sequenced material came from PBMCs. These receptors all stem from a woman aged 25-40 years in good health and CMV-seropositive.

The chain has TRBV25-1 and TRBJ2-7, with TRBD2 identical over 11 bases. The CDR3 runs to 17 residues. The junction had 12 bases not matched to a gene; V was cut back by 4 bases and J by 4 bases. Germline lookup yields CDR1 MGHDK and CDR2 SYGVNS. The CDR3 protein is CASSGRYSSGRIYEQYF. The CDR3 DNA sequence: TGTGCCAGCAGTGGGCGATATTCTAGCGGGAGGATATACGAGCAGTACTTC.

V gene TRBV5-1 combines with J gene TRBJ2-3, with D perhaps matching TRBD2 (5 bases). The ends were cut back, 0 bases at V and 3 bases at J, with 8 bases in the middle. In germline, CDR1 is SGHRS, CDR2 YFSETQ. The CDR3 runs 14 residues. This CDR3 is CASSLGEGTDTQYF. Here the CDR3 DNA reads TGCGCCAGCAGCTTGGGCGAGGGTACAGATACGCAGTATTTT.

The chain joins TRBV7-9 to TRBJ2-7, with TRBD2 matching over 7 bases. Germline V gives CDR1 SEHNR, CDR2 FQNEAQ (reference sequence). The CDR3 extends over 14 amino acids. With 5 bases clipped from V and 3 bases from J, the junction kept 7 bases outside the gene matches. The CDR3 sequence is CASSLTSVLYEQYF. The CDR3 coding sequence is TGTGCCAGCAGCCTCACTAGCGTACTCTACGAGCAGTACTTC.

The chain links TRBV4-3 to TRBJ1-1; a weak D match, TRBD1 (5 bases). The CDR3 runs to 16 residues. Trimming shortened V by 4 bases and J by 5 bases, and 20 bases separated the two germline ends. Germline-derived CDR1 and CDR2 are LGHNA and YSLEER. The CDR3 spells CASSPYLYKGRTEAFF. CDR3 in DNA: TGCGCCAGCAGCCCCTACCTTTATAAGGGGCGGACTGAAGCTTTCTTT.

The rearrangement joins TRBV27 to TRBJ2-1, with 8 positions matching TRBD1. This CDR3 contains 16 residues. With V trimmed by 2 bases and J by 3 bases, 6 bases remained unmatched. Germline values: CDR1 MNHEY, CDR2 SMNVEV (reference sequence). The CDR3 spells CASSLNAGTGYNEQFF. CDR3 nucleotide sequence: TGTGCCAGCAGTTTAAATGCGGGGACAGGCTACAATGAGCAGTTCTTC.

This clone occurred many times. The chain couples TRBV18 to TRBJ2-1, with 12 bases matching TRBD2. The CDR3 length is 15 residues. J was trimmed by 7 bases and V by 3 bases; bases with no gene match: 4. From germline, CDR1 is KGHSH and CDR2 LQKENI. CDR3 loop: CASSPTSGSRNEQFF. CDR3 DNA: TGTGCCAGCTCACCGACTAGCGGGAGTAGGAATGAGCAGTTCTTC.

For this clone: The sample holds other DNA sequences that translate to the same CDR3. The V gene is TRBV9, the J gene TRBJ2-7, with 7 positions matching TRBD1. CDR1 and CDR2 from the germline V gene are SGDLS and YYNGEE. The CDR3 has 14 residues. V lost 0 bases to trimming and J lost 3 bases; unmatched junction nucleotides: 3. CDR3 DNA: TGTGCCAGCAGCGTAGGACAGGGAAACTACGAGCAGTACTTC. Residues: CASSVGQGNYEQYF.

The chain is built from TRBV4-3 and TRBJ2-5, with D possibly TRBD1 on 5 matching bases. There are 15 residues in the CDR3. Trimming cost V 1 base and J 5 bases, with 14 bases left between them. Germline CDR1 is LGHNA and CDR2 is YSLEER. Written as DNA, the CDR3 is TGCGCCAGCAGCCAAGGAGGTGGTGGGGCCGAGACCCAGTACTTC. Translation gives CASSQGGGGAETQYF.

The rearrangement links TRBV6-5 to TRBJ1-2; D uncertain. This CDR3 comprises 14 residues. The V and J ends lost 0 bases and 1 base respectively, with 6 bases between them. Germline assignment: CDR1 MNHEY and CDR2 SVGAGI. Here the CDR3 reads CASSYSSINYGYTF. The CDR3 DNA follows: TGTGCCAGCAGTTACTCTAGCATTAACTATGGCTACACCTTC.

Only one count was recorded for this clone. CDR3 protein: CASSPAGGGGNTIYF. CDR3 coding DNA: TGTGCCAGCAGTCCTGCGGGGGGGGGTGGAAACACCATATATTTT. V usage is TRBV6-5 and J usage is TRBJ1-3, with a tentative D call TRBD1 (5 bases). There are 15 residues in the CDR3. CDR1 is MNHEY, CDR2 SVGAGI, per germline. V lost 5 bases to trimming and J lost 3 bases, with 14 bases between them.

CDR3 nucleotides: TGTGCCAGTAGTATCCCCAGCTACGAGCAGTACTTC. It translates to CASSIPSYEQYF. This chain links TRBV19 with TRBJ2-7; D is ambiguous. Trimming shortened V by 3 bases and J by 3 bases, and 6 bases separated the two germline ends. The CDR3 contains 12 residues. The germline CDR1 and CDR2 sequences are LNHDA and SQIVND (reference sequence).

This sequence joins TRBV9 and TRBJ2-7, with TRBD2 identical over 9 bases. Germline CDR1 is SGDLS and CDR2 is YYNGEE. CDR3 size: 14 residues. The J segment lost 3 bases and the V segment lost 3 bases, leaving 4 bases of the junction unmatched. CDR3 DNA: TGTGCCAGCAGCGCGACTAGCGGAAACTACGAGCAGTACTTC. Translating gives CASSATSGNYEQYF.

This clone was seen once. This rearrangement joins TRBV5-1 to TRBJ2-1; 12 bases map to TRBD1. CDR3 size: 17 residues. The germline V gene has CDR1 SGHRS and CDR2 YFSETQ. Trimming removed 0 bases from V and 9 bases from J; junction bases left unmatched: 10. The CDR3 nucleotides read TGCGCCAGCAGCTTGGCCAGCGGGACAGGGGGCTATGTTGAGCAGTTCTTC. The encoded protein is CASSLASGTGGYVEQFF.

This rearrangement joins TRBV4-2 to TRBJ1-5; 10 bases are shared with TRBD1. Germline-derived CDR1 and CDR2 are LGHNA and YNFKEQ. Trimming at V came to 5 bases and at J to 1 base, leaving 5 bases not matched to a gene. The CDR3 runs to 16 residues. This CDR3 reads CASSNRDRGSNQPQHF. The CDR3 bases are TGTGCCAGCAGCAACCGGGACAGGGGAAGCAATCAGCCCCAGCATTTT.